This TCR beta chain was retrieved from a study of blood T cell repertoires in COVID-19. Background on the study: Italy, Spain and the United States were the sources of the convalescent and acute COVID-19 samples. T cells, B-cell-depleted T cells, or PBMCs supplied cDNA or gDNA.

Per the germline V gene, CDR1 is LGHDT and CDR2 is YNNKEL (reference sequence). The trim removed 3 bases at V and 7 bases at J, leaving 5 bases unmatched. This CDR3 spans 15 amino acids. Per the authors' pipeline: Researchers report that nucleated cell counts were estimated from reference gene primer amplification. The protocol was immunoSEQ multiplex PCR, while the TCRdb copy is restricted to in-frame clones and leaves out a portion. Clone size and the V and J calls come from that table; the DNA yielded D and trimming. Of 320,000 or so clones detected, roughly nine tenths appear once; the ten largest clones hold about 5.2%. Which cohort a participant joined came from the clinical history participants gave.

The sequencing sample was made of PBMCs or T cells enriched from blood (not recorded which). The V gene is TRBV3-1 (or the pseudogene TRBV3-2), the J gene TRBJ2-2, with 10 bases lining up with TRBD1. This receptor was obtained from a man in his 60s who had recovered from COVID-19. The CDR3 reads CASSHGTGVSGELFF. CDR3 nucleotide sequence: TGTGCCAGCAGCCACGGGACAGGGGTCAGCGGGGAGCTGTTTTTT.